These 24 T cell receptor beta chains originate from one sample sequenced in a study of T cells in Graves' hyperthyroidism and ophthalmopathy. TCR beta CDR3 sequences were amplified from RNA transcripts. A set of HTBI primers served as the primers for a first-round RT-PCR of the TCR CDR3. Via MiXCR, TCRdb re-called the multiplex PCR reads, giving one row per CDR3 protein. The sample lists about 740,000 distinct CDR3 sequences, roughly 15% occurring once. The sequenced material came from blood. These receptors originate from a woman younger than 35 with Graves' hyperthyroidism.

The chain recombines TRBV24-1 with TRBJ2-5; TRBD2 aligns across 10 bases. The V gene end was trimmed by 3 bases and the J gene end by 9 bases; junction bases not matched to a gene: 18. CDR1 KGHDR and CDR2 SFDVKD come from the germline V gene. CDR3 length: 18 residues. This chain's CDR3 is CATSDPARELAGLAAQYF. In nucleotides, the CDR3 is TGTGCCACCAGTGATCCCGCCCGGGAACTAGCGGGGCTAGCGGCCCAGTACTTC.

This clonotype has ten or more counts. The chain links TRBV6-2 or TRBV6-3 to TRBJ2-1; TRBD2 aligns across 13 bases. The V gene's germline CDR1 is MNHEY and CDR2 SVGEGT. J was trimmed by 6 bases and V by 4 bases; bases with no gene match: 6. This CDR3 contains 16 residues. The CDR3 DNA reads TGTGCCAGCAGTTCCCCCGGGACTAGCGGGATCAATGAGCAGTTCTTC. It codes for CASSSPGTSGINEQFF.

The V and J genes are TRBV15 and TRBJ2-1, with D tentatively TRBD2 (6 bases). V was shortened by 1 base and J by 8 bases, with 18 bases between the two germline ends. Germline V gene lookup returns CDR1 LNHNV and CDR2 YYDKDF (reference sequence). This CDR3 has 16 amino acids. The CDR3 DNA sequence: TGTGCCACCAGCAGAGCCGTTAGCGGCCCTTGGGATGAGCAGTTCTTC. This encodes CATSRAVSGPWDEQFF. Looking up the rest from reference TRBV15 and TRBJ2-1 gives the full variable domain: DAMVIQNPRYQVTQFGKPVTLSCSQTLNHNVMYWYQQKSSQAPKLLFHYYDKDFNNEADTPDNFQSRRPNTSFCFLDIRSPGLGDTAMYLCATSRAVSGPWDEQFFGPGTRLTVL.

Many counts were recorded for this clonotype. This chain connects TRBV3-1 to TRBJ2-7; D unresolved. CDR1 and CDR2 (germline): LGHDT, YNNKEL (reference sequence). Trimming removed 1 base from V and 0 bases from J, with 7 bases in between. The CDR3 is made up of 14 amino acids. CDR3 residues: CASSQVSGSYEQYF. CDR3 DNA sequence: TGTGCCAGCAGCCAAGTTTCTGGCTCCTACGAGCAGTACTTC.

V gene TRBV25-1 combines with J gene TRBJ1-4; 7 positions agree with TRBD1. Germline V gene sequence: CDR1 MGHDK, CDR2 SYGVNS. Trimming at V came to 6 bases and at J to 4 bases, leaving 14 bases not matched to a gene. The CDR3 contains 17 residues. The CDR3 region has the DNA TGTGCCAGCAGCCCAGCTGGGTCGGGACAGTTTAATGAAAAACTGTTTTTT. It yields the protein CASSPAGSGQFNEKLFF.

This clonotype was seen a few times. The gene calls are TRBV30 and TRBJ2-7; the D gene is possibly TRBD2 (5 bases). Trimming removed 8 bases from V and 1 base from J, with 15 bases in between. The germline gives CDR1 GTSNPN, CDR2 SVGIG (reference sequence). This CDR3 region has 13 residues. The CDR3 reads CARGLASSYEQYF. The CDR3 bases are TGTGCCCGAGGGCTAGCCTCTTCCTACGAGCAGTACTTC.

This clonotype turned up a few times. The chain is built from TRBV9 and TRBJ2-7; TRBD1 matches at 7 bases. Losses at the gene ends were 3 bases for V and 1 base for J; bases not matched to a gene: 4. The V gene's germline CDR1 is SGDLS and CDR2 YYNGEE. CDR3 size: 14 residues. CDR3 nucleotides: TGTGCCAGCAGCGCTTGGGACAGTTCCTACGAGCAGTACTTC. Translating gives CASSAWDSSYEQYF.

This clonotype appeared many times. The rearrangement uses TRBV5-5 and TRBJ1-5, with D maybe TRBD1 (6 bases). The V gene's germline CDR1 is SGHKS and CDR2 YYEKEE (reference sequence). Trimming took off 1 base at V and 3 bases at J, with 11 bases between the two ends. The CDR3 contains 15 residues. The CDR3 protein is CASSLRQGINQPQHF. For the CDR3, the DNA is TGTGCCAGCAGCTTGCGGCAGGGGATCAATCAGCCCCAGCATTTT.

This clonotype has a count of ten or more. The rearrangement uses TRBV30 and TRBJ2-5, with TRBD2 matching over 8 bases. Trimming took 3 bases from V and 5 from J; bases not matched to a gene: 5. The CDR3 is made up of 13 amino acids. Germline V gives CDR1 GTSNPN, CDR2 SVGIG (reference sequence). The CDR3 region has the DNA TGTGCCTGGAGGGTAGCGGGACCTGAGACCCAGTACTTC. Its protein is CAWRVAGPETQYF.

Many counts were recorded for this clonotype. This CDR3 is CASSPPSGRSTDTQYF. The CDR3, as DNA: TGTGCCAGCAGCCCCCCTAGCGGGAGATCCACAGATACGCAGTATTTT. The chain recombines TRBV4-2 with TRBJ2-3; 10 bases map to TRBD2. Germline V gene data show CDR1 as LGHNA and CDR2 as YNFKEQ. The CDR3 has 16 amino acids. V gave up 4 bases and J gave up 2 bases; unmatched junction bases: 6.

This clonotype came up many times. Here the CDR3 reads CASTAGGEQYF. The CDR3 coding sequence is TGTGCCAGCACCGCGGGGGGCGAGCAGTACTTC. The chain joins TRBV28 to TRBJ2-7, with 8 bases fitting TRBD2. Per the germline V gene, CDR1 is MDHEN and CDR2 is SYDVKM. The V segment lost 7 bases and the J segment 6 bases; nucleotides outside the gene matches: 2. This CDR3 contains 11 residues.

This clonotype was found a few times. One junction end disagrees with the germline gene, perhaps due to a read error. The chain is built from TRBV7-2 and TRBJ2-5; tentative D call: TRBD2 (6 bases). CDR1 and CDR2 (germline): SGHTA, FQGNSA. The CDR3 extends over 11 amino acids. CDR3 in DNA: TGTGTCAGCGGGTTACAAGAGACCCAGTACTTC. Amino acids: CVSGLQETQYF.

This clonotype was observed many times. This chain links TRBV24-1 with TRBJ2-7, with 8 bases identical to TRBD2. The germline V gene encodes CDR1 KGHDR and CDR2 SFDVKD. The CDR3 consists of 15 residues. The trim removed 5 bases at V and 6 bases at J, leaving 11 bases unmatched. CDR3 residues: CATSGSGRLSSEQYF. The CDR3 bases are TGTGCCACCAGTGGAAGCGGGAGACTCTCGAGCGAGCAGTACTTC.

The chain is built from TRBV6-6 and TRBJ1-1, with unresolved D. Germline CDR1 reads MNHNY; CDR2 reads SVGAGI (reference sequence). The CDR3 spans 15 residues. V was shortened by 0 bases and J by 1 base, with 9 bases between the two germline ends. In nucleotides, the CDR3 is TGTGCCAGCAGTTACTCGATAGCTCAGAACACTGAAGCTTTCTTT. It is translated as CASSYSIAQNTEAFF.

The V and J genes are TRBV19 and TRBJ1-2; TRBD1 matches 8 bases. From germline, CDR1 is LNHDA and CDR2 SQIVND (reference sequence). Trimming cost V 9 bases and J 11 bases; bases outside gene matches: 11. The CDR3 length is 12 residues. Here the CDR3 DNA reads TGTGCCAGCCGCTCGGACAGGGAGAGTTACACCTTC. Encoded protein: CASRSDRESYTF.

This clonotype was picked up many times. V and J are TRBV30 and TRBJ2-2; D may be TRBD1 (5 bases). V lost 0 bases and J 6 bases, leaving 11 bases between the germline ends. The CDR3 has 14 residues. Germline V gene lookup returns CDR1 GTSNPN and CDR2 SVGIG (reference sequence). CDR3 in amino acids: CAWSVGRVAGELFF. The CDR3 DNA follows: TGTGCCTGGAGTGTAGGCAGGGTAGCCGGGGAGCTGTTTTTT.

This clonotype has just a few counts. V and J are TRBV6-1 and TRBJ2-7, with D perhaps TRBD1 (5 bases). The CDR3 has 13 amino acids. Trimming took off 4 bases at V and 4 bases at J, with 11 bases between the two ends. Germline V gene lookup returns CDR1 MNHNS and CDR2 SASEGT. Written as DNA, the CDR3 is TGTGCCAGCAGTGTCCTACAGGAGTACGAGCAGTACTTC. It translates to CASSVLQEYEQYF.

This clonotype was detected only a few times. The chain couples TRBV13 to TRBJ2-2; 11 bases align to TRBD2. The CDR3 sequence is 15 residues long. Germline V gene data show CDR1 as PRHDT and CDR2 as FYEKMQ (reference sequence). The V and J ends lost 5 bases and 4 bases, in that order; junction bases with no gene match: 3. The CDR3, as DNA: TGTGCCAGCAGCGATAGCGGGAGGGCCACCGGGGAGCTGTTTTTT. Translation gives CASSDSGRATGELFF.

This clonotype was seen at least ten times. The V call is TRBV4-1, the J call TRBJ2-7, with D perhaps TRBD1 (5 bases). CDR3 size: 15 residues. Germline V gene lookup returns CDR1 MGHRA and CDR2 YSYEKL. The ends were cut back, 0 bases at V and 2 bases at J, with 11 bases in the middle. The DNA for the CDR3 is TGCGCCAGCAGCCAAGATGGGGCAGGGACCTACGAGCAGTACTTC. It encodes CASSQDGAGTYEQYF.

The chain recombines TRBV12-3 or TRBV12-4 with TRBJ2-7; 9 bases match TRBD1. This CDR3 is built from 15 residues. V lost 6 bases, J lost 5 bases, and 11 bases stayed unmatched. The DNA for the CDR3 is TGTGCCAGCAGCCTTTGGACAGGGGCTTCTGACGAGCAGTACTTC. Protein: CASSLWTGASDEQYF.

This clonotype has at least ten counts. V is TRBV20-1 and J is TRBJ1-6; 7 bases line up with TRBD1. The CDR3 consists of 15 residues. V lost 1 base to trimming and J lost 4 bases; unmatched junction nucleotides: 4. Germline CDR1 is DFQATT and CDR2 is SNEGSKA (reference sequence). CDR3 sequence (DNA): TGCAGTGCTAGAGCCGGGACAGTATATAATTCACCCCTCCACTTT. It specifies CSARAGTVYNSPLHF.

A word on this clonotype: Sequence at one end of the junction differs from germline and may be a read error. The chain has TRBV29-1 and TRBJ2-5; D call uncertain. The end of the DNA fits TRBJ2-1 better, so the J call may be wrong. The CDR3 sequence is 13 residues long. From germline, CDR1 is SQVTM and CDR2 ANQGSEA. The CDR3 loop is CSVQEPNQETQFF. CDR3 nucleotide sequence: TGCAGCGTTCAAGAACCGAACCAAGAGACCCAGTTCTTC.

This clonotype has just a few counts. The genes are TRBV9 and TRBJ1-2, with 7 bases that match TRBD1. The CDR3 consists of 17 residues. The V gene end was trimmed by 4 bases and the J gene end by 0 bases; junction bases not matched to a gene: 12. Germline V CDR1 and CDR2: SGDLS, YYNGEE. The chain's CDR3 is CASSQGDRGQPNYGYTF. The CDR3 DNA reads TGTGCCAGCAGCCAGGGGGACAGAGGCCAGCCTAACTATGGCTACACCTTC.

This rearrangement joins TRBV6-5 to TRBJ1-2; no reliable D call. The CDR3 is 14 residues long. Germline CDR1 reads MNHEY; CDR2 reads SVGAGI. The V end was cut by 0 bases, the J end by 4 bases, with 9 bases between. The CDR3 reads CASSYSETAYGYTF. The DNA for the CDR3 is TGTGCCAGCAGTTACTCGGAAACAGCCTATGGCTACACCTTC.